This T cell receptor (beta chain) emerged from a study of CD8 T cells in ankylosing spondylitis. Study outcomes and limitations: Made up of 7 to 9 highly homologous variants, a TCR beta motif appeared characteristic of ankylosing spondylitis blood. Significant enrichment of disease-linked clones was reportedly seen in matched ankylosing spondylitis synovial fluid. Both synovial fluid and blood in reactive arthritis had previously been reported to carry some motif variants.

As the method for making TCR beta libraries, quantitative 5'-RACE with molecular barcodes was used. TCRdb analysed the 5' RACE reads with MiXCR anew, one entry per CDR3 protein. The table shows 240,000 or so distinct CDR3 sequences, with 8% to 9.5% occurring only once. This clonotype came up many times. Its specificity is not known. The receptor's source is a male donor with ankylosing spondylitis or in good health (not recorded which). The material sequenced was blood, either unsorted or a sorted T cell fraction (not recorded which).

The CDR3 protein is CASSSRTSGDEQFF. For the CDR3, the DNA is TGTGCCAGCAGCTCTCGGACTAGCGGGGATGAGCAGTTCTTC. The genes are TRBV9 and TRBJ2-1; 12 bases align to TRBD2. This CDR3 comprises 14 residues. V lost 4 bases and J lost 8; bases outside the gene matches: 4. Germline V CDR1 and CDR2: SGDLS, YYNGEE.